This TCR beta chain was retrieved from a study of PD-1 blockade in classical Hodgkin lymphoma. General study points: Complete responders had baseline diversity similar to newly diagnosed patients. Patients were excluded if nivolumab began under 1 year after ASCT (the autologous transplant).

The time point here: cycle 4 day 1 (C4D1), after less than 7 weeks of nivolumab. Relapse was seen in all patients after autologous stem cell transplantation, and brentuximab vedotin exposure was variable. As for this clone: Its cognate antigen is unknown.

Method: immunoSEQ multiplex PCR; TCRdb's copy keeps in-frame clones and lacks some. This sample carries 20,000 to 25,000 clones, under 75% of them seen once, and the ten largest clones take 30%. CDR3 length: 12 amino acids. CDR1 is MNHGY and CDR2 is SVAAGI in the germline V gene. Trimming removed 5 bases at V and 7 bases at J, with 9 bases between. The starting material was peripheral blood mononuclear cells (PBMCs), obtained before the fourth cycle of nivolumab. J is TRBJ2-1 and V is TRBV6-9, with D possibly TRBD1 on 6 matching bases. The TCR was taken from a human donor with classical Hodgkin lymphoma. CDR3 in DNA: TGTGCCAGCAGTACAGGGAATAATGAGCAGTTCTTC. Translating it yields CASSTGNNEQFF.